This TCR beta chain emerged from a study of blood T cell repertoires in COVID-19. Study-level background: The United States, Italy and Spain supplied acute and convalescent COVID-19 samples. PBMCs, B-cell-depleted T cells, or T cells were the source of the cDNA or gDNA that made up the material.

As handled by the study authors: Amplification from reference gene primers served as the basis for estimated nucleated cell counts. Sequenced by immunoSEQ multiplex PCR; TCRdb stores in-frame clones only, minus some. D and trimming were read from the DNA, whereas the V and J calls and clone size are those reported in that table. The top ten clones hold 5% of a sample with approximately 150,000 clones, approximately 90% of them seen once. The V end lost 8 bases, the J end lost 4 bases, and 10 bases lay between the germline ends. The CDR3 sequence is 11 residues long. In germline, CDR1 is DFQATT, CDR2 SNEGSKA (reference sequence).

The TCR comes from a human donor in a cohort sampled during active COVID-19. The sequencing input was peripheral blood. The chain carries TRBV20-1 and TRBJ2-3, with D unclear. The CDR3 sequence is CSRRLADTQYF. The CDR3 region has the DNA TGCAGTCGTCGATTAGCAGATACGCAGTATTTT.